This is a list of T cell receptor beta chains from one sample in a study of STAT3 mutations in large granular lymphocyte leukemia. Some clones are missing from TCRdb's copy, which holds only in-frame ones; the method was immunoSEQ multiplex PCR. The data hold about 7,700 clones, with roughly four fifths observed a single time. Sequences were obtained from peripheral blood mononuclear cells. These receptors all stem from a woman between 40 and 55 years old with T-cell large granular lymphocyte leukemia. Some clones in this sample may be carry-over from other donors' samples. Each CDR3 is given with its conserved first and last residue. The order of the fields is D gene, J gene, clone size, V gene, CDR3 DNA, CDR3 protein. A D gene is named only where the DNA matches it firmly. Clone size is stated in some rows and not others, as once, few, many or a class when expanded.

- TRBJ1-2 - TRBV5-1 TGCGCCAGCAGCGCCGGGACCCCGAGAGGGTATGGCTACACCTTC CASSAGTPRGYGYTF
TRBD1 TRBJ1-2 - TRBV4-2 TGTGCCAGCAGCCAAGATTCTGGGACAGGGGGCGCGGGAGGCTACACCTTC CASSQDSGTGGAGGYTF
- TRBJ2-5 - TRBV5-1 TGCGCCAGCAGCTTGGGAGCAGGGAGGCAAGAGACCCAGTACTTC CASSLGAGRQETQYF
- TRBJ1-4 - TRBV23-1 TGCGCCAGCAGTCACGGGAGGCCTAATGAAAAACTGTTTTTT CASSHGRPNEKLFF
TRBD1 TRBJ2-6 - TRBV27 TGTGCCACCCCCGGGACAGGGGGCTCTGGGGCCAACGTCCTGACTTTC CATPGTGGSGANVLTF
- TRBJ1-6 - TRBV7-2 TGTGCCAGCAGCCCCCGACGCAATTCACCCCTCCACTTT CASSPRRNSPLHF
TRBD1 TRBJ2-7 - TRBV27 TGTGCCAGCAGTAGACAGGGGGCAAACTACGAGCAGTACTTC CASSRQGANYEQYF
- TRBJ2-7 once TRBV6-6 TGTGCCAGCAGCTTCGATATTGACCCGTCCAAACAGCAGTACTTC CASSFDIDPSKQQYF
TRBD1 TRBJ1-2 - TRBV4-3 TGCGCCAGCAGCCAACACGGACAGGGGGCGCGATATGGCTACACCTTC CASSQHGQGARYGYTF
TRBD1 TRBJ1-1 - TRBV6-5 TGTGCCAGCACCCACGGGACAGGGGGAAACACTGAAGCTTTCTTT CASTHGTGGNTEAFF
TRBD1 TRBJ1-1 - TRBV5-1 TGCGCCAGCAGCTGGGACAGTCGTGAAGCTTTCTTT CASSWDSREAFF
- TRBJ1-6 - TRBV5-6 TGTGCCAGCAGCTTTGCCGGGACCGTAGCGACACCCCTCCACTTT CASSFAGTVATPLHF
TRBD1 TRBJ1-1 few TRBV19 TGTGCCAGTAGTACGTTAAAGGGACAGATGAACACTGAAGCTTTCTTT CASSTLKGQMNTEAFF
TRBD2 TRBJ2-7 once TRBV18 TGTGCCAGCTCACGCACTAGCGGGGGTAGCTACGAGCAGTACTTC CASSRTSGGSYEQYF
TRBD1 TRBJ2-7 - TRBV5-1 TGCGCCAGCAGCCCCTGGACAGGGGGCCTCTACGAGCAGTACTTC CASSPWTGGLYEQYF
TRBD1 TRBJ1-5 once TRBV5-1 TGCGCCAGCAGCTTGGCCCCACAGGGGGGCAATCAGCCCCAGCATTTT CASSLAPQGGNQPQHF
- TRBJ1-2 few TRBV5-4 TGTGCCAGCAGCTTGGAAGGGGGACGGTCCAACTATGGCTACACCTTC CASSLEGGRSNYGYTF
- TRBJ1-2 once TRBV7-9 TGTGCCAGCAGCTTATCAGGACAGACCTATGGCTACACCTTC CASSLSGQTYGYTF
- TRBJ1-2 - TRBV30 TGTGCCTGGAGTGTACGGGGGGAAGGGGTCTATGGCTACACCTTC CAWSVRGEGVYGYTF
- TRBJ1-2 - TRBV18 TGTGCCAGCTCACCGGTTGGGGACTATGGCTACACCTTC CASSPVGDYGYTF
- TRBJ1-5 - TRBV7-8 TGTGCCAGCAGCCCCCAAGCCGATCAGCCCCAGCATTTT CASSPQADQPQHF
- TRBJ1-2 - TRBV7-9 TGTGCCAGCAGCTTATCGCGGCTCTATGGCTACACCTTC CASSLSRLYGYTF
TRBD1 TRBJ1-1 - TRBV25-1 TGTGCCAGCAGTGCCGACAGGGGGCGAGACATGAACACTGAAGCTTTCTTT CASSADRGRDMNTEAFF
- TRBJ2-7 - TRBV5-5 TGTGCCAGCAGCCTGGAGGGCCCTTCTTACGAGCAGTACTTC CASSLEGPSYEQYF
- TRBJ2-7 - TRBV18 TGTGCCAGCTCACCCCAGACCTCCGAGCAGTACTTC CASSPQTSEQYF
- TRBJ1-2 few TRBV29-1 TGCAGCGTTGAATCGGCCAGGGCATATGGCTACACCTTC CSVESARAYGYTF
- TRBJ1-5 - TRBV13 TGTGCCAGCAGCTTAAAACAGGCACCACAGCCCCAGCATTTT CASSLKQAPQPQHF
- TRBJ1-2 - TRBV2 TGTGCCAGCAGACGTCAGGACGGCTACACCTTC CASRRQDGYTF
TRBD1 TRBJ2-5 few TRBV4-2 TGTGCCAGCAGCCAACACGGGACAGTAGGAGAGACCCAGTACTTC CASSQHGTVGETQYF
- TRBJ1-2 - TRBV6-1 TGTGCCAGCAGTGAACAGGGGTATGGCTACACCTTC CASSEQGYGYTF
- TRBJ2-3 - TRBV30 TGTGCCTGGAGCGAACGAGGAAGGTCGGATACGCAGTATTTT CAWSERGRSDTQYF
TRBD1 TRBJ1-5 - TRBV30 TGTGCCTGGAATACAGGGGGCAATCAGCCCCAGCATTTT CAWNTGGNQPQHF
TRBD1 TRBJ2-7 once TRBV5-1 TGCGCCAGCAGCATCTGGACAGGGGGCAGCTACGAGCAGTACTTC CASSIWTGGSYEQYF
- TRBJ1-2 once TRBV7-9 TGTGCCAGCAGTACCACAGGGTTTGGCTACACCTTC CASSTTGFGYTF
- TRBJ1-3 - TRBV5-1 TGCGCCAGCAGCTTTACTGGACTGGGCGGAAACACCATATATTTT CASSFTGLGGNTIYF
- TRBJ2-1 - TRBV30 TGTGCCTGGAGTGTAGGGCAGGGTGGCCGGCAGTTCTTC CAWSVGQGGRQFF
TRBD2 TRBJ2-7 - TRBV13 TGTGCCAGCAGCGCCCGGTCGGGGGGCTCCTACGAGCAGTACTTC CASSARSGGSYEQYF
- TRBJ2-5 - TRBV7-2 TGTGCCAGCAGCCAAAGGGATTCAGAGACCCAGTACTTC CASSQRDSETQYF
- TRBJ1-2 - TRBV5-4 TGTGCCAGCAGCTTAATCGCGGGGGGAGGCTATGGCTACACCTTC CASSLIAGGGYGYTF
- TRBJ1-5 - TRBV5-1 TGCGCCAGCAGCTTGGAGGCTTGGGAACAGCCCCAGCATTTT CASSLEAWEQPQHF
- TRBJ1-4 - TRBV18 TGTGCCAGCTCACAACGACAGACTAATGAAAAACTGTTTTTT CASSQRQTNEKLFF
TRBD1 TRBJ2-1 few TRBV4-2 TGTGCCAGCAGCCAGGCACAGGGGAAGTTTGAGCAGTTCTTC CASSQAQGKFEQFF
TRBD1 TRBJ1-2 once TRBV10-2 TGCGCCAGCAGGGACAGGGAGGGTATTGGCTACACCTTC CASRDREGIGYTF
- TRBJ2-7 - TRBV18 TGTGCCAGCTCACCGGCGGGTTACGAGCAGTACTTC CASSPAGYEQYF
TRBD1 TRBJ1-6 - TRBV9 TGTGCCAGCAGCGTTGGATCCGGGACAGGGGAAGTTTCACCCCTCCACTTT CASSVGSGTGEVSPLHF
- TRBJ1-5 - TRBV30 TGTGCCTGGAGTGTTGCAGGTCATCAGCCCCAGCATTTT CAWSVAGHQPQHF
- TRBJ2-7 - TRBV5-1 TGCGCCAGCAGCTTGGTGGAGGGGCTACAGCAGTACTTC CASSLVEGLQQYF
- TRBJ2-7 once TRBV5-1 TGCGCCAGCAGCTTGGCGGTGACTAAACCCTACGAGCAGTACTTC CASSLAVTKPYEQYF
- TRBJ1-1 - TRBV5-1 TGCGCCAGCAGCTTCGGCACTGAAGCTTTCTTT CASSFGTEAFF
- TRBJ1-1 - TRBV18 TGTGCCAGTGAGGGCCCCCGCCGGGCTTTCTTT CASEGPRRAFF
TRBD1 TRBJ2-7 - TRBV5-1 TGCGCCAGCAGCATAGGACAGGGGGTCGGAGAGCAGTACTTC CASSIGQGVGEQYF
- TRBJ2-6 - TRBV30 TGTGCCTGGAGTGTAACGGGGACCGGGAGTGGGGCCAACGTCCTGACTTTC CAWSVTGTGSGANVLTF
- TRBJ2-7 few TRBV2 TGTGCCAGCAGTGTCTACGCCGGGACCTACGAGCAGTACTTC CASSVYAGTYEQYF
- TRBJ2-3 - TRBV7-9 TGTGCCAGCAGCTTAGCCCGGGCATTAGGGGCAGATACGCAGTATTTT CASSLARALGADTQYF